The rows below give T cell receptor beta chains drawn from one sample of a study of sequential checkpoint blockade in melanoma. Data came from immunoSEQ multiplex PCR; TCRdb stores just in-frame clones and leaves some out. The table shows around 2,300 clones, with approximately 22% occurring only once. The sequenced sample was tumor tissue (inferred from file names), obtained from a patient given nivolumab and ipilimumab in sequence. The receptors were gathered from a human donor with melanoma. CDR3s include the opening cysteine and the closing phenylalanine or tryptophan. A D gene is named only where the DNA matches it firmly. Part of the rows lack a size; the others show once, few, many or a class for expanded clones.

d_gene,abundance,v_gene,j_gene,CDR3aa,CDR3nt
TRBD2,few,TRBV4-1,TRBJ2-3,CASSQAWLAGGLTDTQYF,TGCGCCAGCAGCCAAGCGTGGCTAGCGGGGGGACTCACAGATACGCAGTATTTT
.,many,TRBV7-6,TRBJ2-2,CASSPRLMNTGELFF,TGTGCCAGCAGCCCTCGACTCATGAACACCGGGGAGCTGTTTTTT
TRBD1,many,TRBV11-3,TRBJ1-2,CASSRDDRGLNYGYTF,TGTGCCAGCAGCCGTGATGACAGGGGGCTTAACTATGGCTACACCTTC
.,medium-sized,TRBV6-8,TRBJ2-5,CASSYGGRRVTQYF,TGTGCCAGCAGTTACGGGGGGAGACGGGTGACCCAGTACTTC
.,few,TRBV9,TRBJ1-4,CASSVGDGTVLFF,TGTGCCAGCAGCGTAGGCGACGGGACGGTACTGTTTTTT
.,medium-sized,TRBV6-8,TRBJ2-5,CASSSILGETQYF,TGTGCCAGCAGTAGTATCCTTGGGGAGACCCAGTACTTC
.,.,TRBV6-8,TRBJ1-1,CASSSTGFNTEAFF,TGTGCCAGCAGCAGTACAGGGTTCAACACTGAAGCTTTCTTT
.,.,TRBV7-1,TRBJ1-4,CASSLAWGEGLFF,TGTGCCAGCAGCTTAGCGTGGGGTGAGGGACTGTTTTTT
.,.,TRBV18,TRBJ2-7,CASSPPSGQPYEQYF,TGTGCCAGCTCACCACCCTCCGGACAGCCCTACGAGCAGTACTTC
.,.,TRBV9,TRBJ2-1,CASTIGGPVYNEQFF,TGTGCCAGCACGATCGGGGGCCCCGTCTACAATGAGCAGTTCTTC
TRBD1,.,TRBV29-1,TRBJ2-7,CSVEVRQGVVYEQYF,TGCAGCGTTGAAGTCCGACAGGGAGTGGTATACGAGCAGTACTTC
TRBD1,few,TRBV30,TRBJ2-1,CAWNAGTGLRYEQFF,TGTGCCTGGAATGCCGGGACAGGGTTACGCTATGAGCAGTTCTTC
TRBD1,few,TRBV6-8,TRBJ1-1,CASSYRGRTEAFF,TGTGCCAGCAGCTACAGGGGACGGACTGAAGCTTTCTTT
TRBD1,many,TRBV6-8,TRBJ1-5,CASSWTGYSNQPQHF,TGTGCCAGCAGTTGGACAGGATATAGCAATCAGCCCCAGCATTTT
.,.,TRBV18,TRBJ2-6,CASSPLRPGPGGTGANVLTF,TGTGCCAGCTCACCACTCCGCCCGGGTCCCGGAGGTACTGGGGCCAACGTCCTGACTTTC